This T cell receptor beta chain derives from a study of CD8 T cells in Susac syndrome. Per the germline V gene, CDR1 is SGHRS and CDR2 is YFSETQ. This CDR3 region has 16 residues. Trimming cost V 4 bases and J 1 base, with 14 bases left between them. Reverse transcription of about 0.5 to 1 ug RNA was carried out with random hexamers. Amplification of TCR beta CDR3 was carried out by immunoSEQ multiplex PCR, which covered 54 Vbeta and 13 Jbeta segments. TCRdb recomputed calls from the immunoSEQ multiplex PCR reads with MiXCR, one row per CDR3 protein. Among roughly 170,000 distinct CDR3 sequences, approximately 94% were seen once, and the ten largest hold more than 0.08%.

This receptor was identified in a human donor with multiple sclerosis. The sequencing sample was made of CD4+ T cells from PBMCs. V and J are TRBV5-1 and TRBJ2-2; TRBD1 is a possible D gene (6 bases). The CDR3 here is CASSHRRTENTGELFF. The DNA of the CDR3 is TGCGCCAGCAGCCACCGTAGGACAGAGAACACCGGGGAGCTGTTTTTT.